The source of this T cell receptor (beta chain) is a study of blood T cell repertoires in COVID-19. Looking at the study overall: There were acute and convalescent COVID-19 samples, and they came from the United States, Italy and Spain. Nucleic acid was either cDNA or gDNA, and it came from T cells, B-cell-depleted T cells, or PBMCs.

V shed 4 bases, J shed 2 bases, and the junction held 5 bases outside the gene matches. The CDR3 spans 14 residues. The germline gives CDR1 SGHNT, CDR2 YYREEE (reference sequence). The authors' processing: Reference gene primer amplification gave nucleated cell count estimates. Clones were read by immunoSEQ multiplex PCR, and TCRdb kept only the in-frame ones, dropping some. The V and J calls and the clone size are those of that table, but D and trimming were determined from the DNA. Among 150,000 to 200,000 clones listed, roughly four fifths were seen once. Material for sequencing was peripheral blood. The chain recombines TRBV5-4 with TRBJ1-2; the match to TRBD1 covers 7 bases. This sequence originates from a woman between 70 and 85 years old with COVID-19, enrolled during active disease. The CDR3 DNA reads TGTGCCAGCAGCCTCGGGACAGAAAACTATGGCTACACCTTC. It codes for CASSLGTENYGYTF.